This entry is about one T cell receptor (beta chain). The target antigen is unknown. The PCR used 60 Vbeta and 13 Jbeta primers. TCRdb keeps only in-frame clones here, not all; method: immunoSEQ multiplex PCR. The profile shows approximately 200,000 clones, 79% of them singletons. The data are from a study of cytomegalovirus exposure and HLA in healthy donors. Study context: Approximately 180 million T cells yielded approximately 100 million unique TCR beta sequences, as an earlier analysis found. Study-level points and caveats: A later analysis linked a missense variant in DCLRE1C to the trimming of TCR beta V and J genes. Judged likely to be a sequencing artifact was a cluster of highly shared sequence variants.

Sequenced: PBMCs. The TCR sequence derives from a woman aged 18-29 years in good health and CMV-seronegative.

Here the CDR3 reads CASSFTRPAYEQYF. CDR3 nucleotides: TGTGCCAGCAGTTTTACTAGGCCCGCCTACGAGCAGTACTTC. V gene TRBV28 combines with J gene TRBJ2-7, with D perhaps TRBD2 (5 bases). From germline, CDR1 is MDHEN and CDR2 SYDVKM. V lost 3 bases and J 2 bases, leaving 11 bases between the germline ends. The CDR3 contains 14 residues.